This TCR beta chain stems from a study of CD8 T cells in ankylosing spondylitis. This clonotype occurred a few times. Its specificity is unknown. General study results and limits: Characteristic of ankylosing spondylitis blood, it appeared, was a TCR beta motif comprising 7 to 9 highly homologous variants. Some of the motif variants had earlier been found in reactive arthritis patients' fluid and blood. Clones tied to disease were said to be significantly enriched in matched ankylosing spondylitis synovial fluid.

Quantitative 5'-RACE with molecular barcodes generated TCR beta libraries. TCRdb re-derived calls from the 5' RACE reads in MiXCR, one entry per CDR3 protein. The repertoire consists of about 340,000 distinct CDR3 sequences, with under 15% occurring once and the leading ten covering roughly 0.99%. The length of the CDR3 is 15 residues. The germline V gene has CDR1 LGHDT and CDR2 YNNKEL (reference sequence). Between the trimmed V and J ends, which lost 1 base and 0 bases, there was a span of 10 bases. This TCR came from a male donor with ankylosing spondylitis or in good health (not recorded which). The chain links TRBV3-1 to TRBJ2-7, with a possible D match to TRBD2 (5 bases). Sample: blood, either unsorted or a sorted T cell fraction (not recorded which). The CDR3, as DNA: TGTGCCAGCAGCCAAGCGGGGTGGAGCTCCTACGAGCAGTACTTC. As protein: CASSQAGWSSYEQYF.